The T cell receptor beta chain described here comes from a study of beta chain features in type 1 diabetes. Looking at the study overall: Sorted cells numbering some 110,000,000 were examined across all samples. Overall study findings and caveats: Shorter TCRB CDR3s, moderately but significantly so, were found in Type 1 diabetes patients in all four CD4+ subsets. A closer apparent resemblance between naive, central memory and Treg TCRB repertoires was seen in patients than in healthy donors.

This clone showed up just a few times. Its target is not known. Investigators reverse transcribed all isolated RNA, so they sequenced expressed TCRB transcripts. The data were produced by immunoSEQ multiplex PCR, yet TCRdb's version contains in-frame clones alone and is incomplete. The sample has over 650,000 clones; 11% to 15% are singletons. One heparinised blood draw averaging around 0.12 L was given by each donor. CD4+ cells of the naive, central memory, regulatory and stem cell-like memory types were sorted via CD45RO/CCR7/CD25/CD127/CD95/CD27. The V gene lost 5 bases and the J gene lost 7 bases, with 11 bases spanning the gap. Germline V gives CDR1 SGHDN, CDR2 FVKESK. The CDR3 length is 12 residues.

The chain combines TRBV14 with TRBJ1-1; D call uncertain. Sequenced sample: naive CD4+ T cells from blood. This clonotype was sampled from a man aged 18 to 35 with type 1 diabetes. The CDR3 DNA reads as TGTGCCAGCAGCTTGTCGGGCGGTGAAGCTTTCTTT. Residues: CASSLSGGEAFF.